This T cell receptor (beta chain) was obtained from a study of blood T cells in healthy people across ages. Study results and caveats: TCR beta diversity, measured per million T cells, fell in a roughly linear way with age. Whereas aged donors had fewer naive CD4+ cells, long-lived donors had more of them and higher diversity.

Approximately 9.1 milliliters was the volume of peripheral blood drawn from each donor. As concerns this clonotype: What it binds is unknown.

Germline V CDR1 and CDR2: MNHEY, SVGAGI. This CDR3 comprises 13 residues. V shed 6 bases, J shed 5 bases, and the junction held 6 bases outside the gene matches. With a J-beta primer mix and a sample-barcoded 5' primer, a second PCR ran about 7 to 11 cycles. TCRdb ran MiXCR on the 5' RACE reads and lists one entry per CDR3 protein. The table shows fewer than 800,000 distinct CDR3 sequences, with around 21% occurring only once. The chain employs TRBV6-5 and TRBJ2-5; 7 bases are shared with TRBD1. The specimen was blood. The source is a man between 65 and 79 years old in good health. The DNA for the CDR3 is TGTGCCAGCAGCTCACAGGGGCCGGAGACCCAGTACTTC. This gives the protein CASSSQGPETQYF.